This is a list of T cell receptor beta chains from one sample in a study of identical twins. MiXCR, applied by TCRdb to the 5' RACE reads, yields one record per CDR3 protein. The data show about 550,000 distinct CDR3 sequences, around 24% seen once. This sample was shared with a second study, whose subject was yellow fever vaccine responses in identical twins.

The sample was CD4+ T cells sorted from blood. All receptors derive from a woman under 30 in good health. CDR3s include the opening cysteine and the closing phenylalanine or tryptophan. The order of the fields is CDR3 length, J gene, D gene, clone size, V gene, CDR3 DNA, CDR3 protein. D genes are given only for firm matches. Not all rows give a size; the values are once, few, many and, for expanded clones, a class.

>16|TRBJ2-2|NA|few|TRBV7-9
TGTGCCAGCAGCTTAATAGGAGGGGGAGACACCGGGGAGCTGTTTTTT
CASSLIGGGDTGELFF
>13|TRBJ2-3|NA|many|TRBV2
TGTGCCAGCAGTTGGGACAACACAGATACGCAGTATTTT
CASSWDNTDTQYF
>15|TRBJ2-5|NA|few|TRBV28
TGTGCCAGCAGTTCCGGAGGGGTCTCCCAAGAGACCCAGTACTTC
CASSSGGVSQETQYF
>15|TRBJ1-1|NA|few|TRBV27
TGTGCCAGCAGTTTATGGGTCGGGATTCCCACTGAAGCTTTCTTT
CASSLWVGIPTEAFF
>12|TRBJ2-1|NA|few|TRBV20-1
TGCAGTGCACTCCGGGATCCCAATGAGCAGTTCTTC
CSALRDPNEQFF
>13|TRBJ2-1|TRBD2|NA|TRBV5-1
TGCGCCAGCAGCTTGGGGACTAGCGGGGGGCAGTTCTTC
CASSLGTSGGQFF
>15|TRBJ2-4|TRBD2|NA|TRBV12-3/TRBV12-4
TGTGCCAGCAGTTTTGGCGGGAGCGCCAAAAACATTCAGTACTTC
CASSFGGSAKNIQYF
>16|TRBJ2-3|TRBD2|few|TRBV10-1
TGCGCCAGCAGTGAGCCAGGACTAGCGGGCACAGATACGCAGTATTTT
CASSEPGLAGTDTQYF
>16|TRBJ2-5|TRBD2|NA|TRBV2
TGTGCCAGCAGTCCTCAGACTAGCGGGACGGGGGAGACCCAGTACTTC
CASSPQTSGTGETQYF
>14|TRBJ2-5|NA|NA|TRBV11-3
TGTGCCAGCAGCTTCCGGGCCCTCCAAGAGACCCAGTACTTC
CASSFRALQETQYF
>13|TRBJ2-3|NA|NA|TRBV11-2
TGTGCCAGCAGCTCCTCAGGCACAGATACGCAGTATTTT
CASSSSGTDTQYF
>15|TRBJ2-6|TRBD1|NA|TRBV20-1
TGCAGTGCCGAGCTTGACAGGGCTGGGGCCAACGTCCTGACTTTC
CSAELDRAGANVLTF
>15|TRBJ1-1|TRBD1|NA|TRBV3-1
TGTGCCAGCAGCCACTCGGACAGGGTGTACCCTGAAGCTTTCTTT
CASSHSDRVYPEAFF
>14|TRBJ2-7|TRBD2|NA|TRBV27
TGTGCCAGCAGTTCCTTCGGGAGGTCCTACGAGCAGTACTTC
CASSSFGRSYEQYF
>15|TRBJ1-2|TRBD1|few|TRBV12-3/TRBV12-4
TGTGCCAGCAGGGCGGGGACAGGGTCCTTTTATGGCTACACCTTC
CASRAGTGSFYGYTF
>15|TRBJ2-3|NA|NA|TRBV7-9
TGTGCCAGCAGCTTAGTGTGGGACCGTGGAGATACGCAGTATTTT
CASSLVWDRGDTQYF
>13|TRBJ1-1|NA|NA|TRBV6-1
TGTGCCAGCAGTGAAGGGGCAGGTCGCGGGGCTTTCTTT
CASSEGAGRGAFF
>15|TRBJ2-3|TRBD1|few|TRBV10-3
TGTGCCATCATGGCCCAGGGGGCGAGCACAGATACGCAGTATTTT
CAIMAQGASTDTQYF
>15|TRBJ2-4|NA|NA|TRBV27
TGTGCCAGCAGTAACTACAGGGCTGCCAAAAACATTCAGTACTTC
CASSNYRAAKNIQYF
>14|TRBJ2-2|NA|many|TRBV10-3
TGTGCCATCACCAGAGCCCCGAACACCGGGGAGCTGTTTTTT
CAITRAPNTGELFF
>13|TRBJ1-5|NA|NA|TRBV12-3/TRBV12-4
TGTGCCAGCAGTGTTTCCGAAAATCAGCCCCAGCATTTT
CASSVSENQPQHF
>17|TRBJ2-5|TRBD2|few|TRBV19
TGTGCCAGTAGTTCGGGATTCGCGGGAGGCCCTCAAGAGACCCAGTACTTC
CASSSGFAGGPQETQYF
>15|TRBJ1-2|TRBD1|NA|TRBV5-8
TGTGCCAGCAGCTTGGAGGGTGTCAGGGGGAATGGCTACACCTTC
CASSLEGVRGNGYTF
>15|TRBJ2-1|NA|few|TRBV20-1
TGCAGTGCTAGAGCACGACTAGGGACCTACAATGAGCAGTTCTTC
CSARARLGTYNEQFF
>18|TRBJ1-3|NA|NA|TRBV11-2
TGTGCCAGCAGCTTAGATGGGGTCCTGGGAAACTCTGGAAACACCATATATTTT
CASSLDGVLGNSGNTIYF
>14|TRBJ2-2|NA|once|TRBV7-9
TGTGCCAGCAGCTTGGATCTCGCCACCGGGGAGCTGTTTTTT
CASSLDLATGELFF
>17|TRBJ2-2|TRBD1|few|TRBV15
TGTGCCACCAGCGGGTTAGGACAGGGGGTTGGCACCGGGGAGCTGTTTTTT
CATSGLGQGVGTGELFF
>15|TRBJ1-1|TRBD1|NA|TRBV28
TGTGCCAGCAGTTTATCCCAGGGGGTGAACACTGAAGCTTTCTTT
CASSLSQGVNTEAFF
>15|TRBJ2-3|TRBD2|NA|TRBV2
TGTGCCAGCAGGACCAGCGGGAGGATCACAGATACGCAGTATTTT
CASRTSGRITDTQYF
>14|TRBJ2-5|TRBD2|few|TRBV28
TGTGCCAGCAGTGCCAAAGGACTAGCAGAGACCCAGTACTTC
CASSAKGLAETQYF
>20|TRBJ2-2|TRBD2|few|TRBV11-1
TGTGCCAGCAGCCTGCCGTGGACTAGCGGGGGGGAACCGAACACCGGGGAGCTGTTTTTT
CASSLPWTSGGEPNTGELFF
>15|TRBJ2-2|NA|NA|TRBV2
TGTGCCAGCAGTGAAGGACAATTAAGACTCGGGGAGCTGTTTTTT
CASSEGQLRLGELFF
>14|TRBJ1-6|NA|NA|TRBV27
TGTGCCAGCAGTTTAGGCCCCATAGTTTCACCCCTCCACTTT
CASSLGPIVSPLHF
>17|TRBJ2-3|TRBD2|few|TRBV7-9
TGTGCCAGCAGCTTAGGGTCTAGCGGGGTACCCACAGATACGCAGTATTTT
CASSLGSSGVPTDTQYF
>16|TRBJ2-6|TRBD1|NA|TRBV29-1
TGCAGCGTATCGGGACAGGCGTTCTCTGGGGCCAACGTCCTGACTTTC
CSVSGQAFSGANVLTF
>16|TRBJ2-1|NA|NA|TRBV5-1
TGCGCCAGCAGCGACCGAACGACCCTCTCCTACAATGAGCAGTTCTTC
CASSDRTTLSYNEQFF
>16|TRBJ2-2|NA|many|TRBV29-1
TGCAGCGTTGAAGCCAGGGAGGTCGGGGCCCCCGGGGAGCTGTTTTTT
CSVEAREVGAPGELFF
>13|TRBJ2-1|NA|NA|TRBV6-1
TGTGCCAGCAGGAAAGCGGGTAACAATGAGCAGTTCTTC
CASRKAGNNEQFF
>15|TRBJ2-2|TRBD2|NA|TRBV14
TGTGCCAGCAGCCGGACTAGTTCGGGCACCGGGGAGCTGTTTTTT
CASSRTSSGTGELFF
>13|TRBJ2-7|TRBD2|few|TRBV12-3/TRBV12-4
TGTGCCAGCAGTTTTCGGACTAGAAACGAGCAGTACTTC
CASSFRTRNEQYF
>13|TRBJ1-1|NA|few|TRBV24-1
TGTGCCACCATGCAGGGTACGAACACTGAAGCTTTCTTT
CATMQGTNTEAFF
>16|TRBJ2-1|NA|NA|TRBV24-1
TGTGCCACCAGTAAGAGTCGTAGTCCGAAAGGCGATGAGCAGTTCTTC
CATSKSRSPKGDEQFF
>15|TRBJ2-1|NA|few|TRBV11-3
TGTGCCAGCAGCTCCAGTGCTTCTTTCTACAATGAGCAGTTCTTC
CASSSSASFYNEQFF
>15|TRBJ2-4|NA|NA|TRBV5-1
TGCGCCAGCAGCTTGGTTGGGGTTCCCAAAAACATTCAGTACTTC
CASSLVGVPKNIQYF
>15|TRBJ2-2|TRBD1|few|TRBV10-3
TGTGCCATCTCCCTGGGACAGGGCGGTTTTGGGGAGCTGTTTTTT
CAISLGQGGFGELFF